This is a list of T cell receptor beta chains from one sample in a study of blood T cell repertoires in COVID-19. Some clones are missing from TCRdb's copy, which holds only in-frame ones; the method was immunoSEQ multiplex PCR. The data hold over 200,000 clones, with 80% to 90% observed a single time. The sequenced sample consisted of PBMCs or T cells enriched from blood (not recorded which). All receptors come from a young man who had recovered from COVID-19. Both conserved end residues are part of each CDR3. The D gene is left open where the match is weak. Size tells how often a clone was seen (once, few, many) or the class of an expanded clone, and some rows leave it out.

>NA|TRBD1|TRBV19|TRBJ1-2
TGTGCCAGTCACCCAAGGGACAGGGTAAATGGTGGCTACACCTTC
CASHPRDRVNGGYTF
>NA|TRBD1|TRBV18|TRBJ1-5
TGTGCCAGCTCGCGCGCACAGGGGGTTGGCAATCAGCCCCAGCATTTT
CASSRAQGVGNQPQHF
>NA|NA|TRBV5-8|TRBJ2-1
TGTGCCAGCTCCGCGGGGCCACAGTACAATGAGCAGTTCTTC
CASSAGPQYNEQFF
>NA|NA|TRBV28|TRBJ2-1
TGTGCCAGCAGTTTAAGGGGGAGCTCCTACAATGAGCAGTTCTTC
CASSLRGSSYNEQFF
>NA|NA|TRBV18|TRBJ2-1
TGTGCCAGCTCACCACCGGGCAACTACAATGAGCAGTTCTTC
CASSPPGNYNEQFF
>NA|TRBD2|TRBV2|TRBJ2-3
TGTGCCAGCAAAAGTAGGGCTAGCGGGCCCAGCACAGATACGCAGTATTTT
CASKSRASGPSTDTQYF
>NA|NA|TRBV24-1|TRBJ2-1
TGTGCCACTTCGGAGAGCTCCTACAATGAGCAGTTCTTC
CATSESSYNEQFF
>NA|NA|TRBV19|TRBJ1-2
TGTGCCAGTAGTATAGAAAGAGACTATGGCTACACCTTC
CASSIERDYGYTF
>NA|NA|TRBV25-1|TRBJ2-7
TGTGCCAGCAGTGAAGGAGGGACAGAGTGGGGAAACTACTACGAGCAGTACTTC
CASSEGGTEWGNYYEQYF
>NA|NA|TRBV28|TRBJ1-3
TGTGCCAGCAGTTTACAACTATTTGACGGAGGAAACACCATATATTTT
CASSLQLFDGGNTIYF
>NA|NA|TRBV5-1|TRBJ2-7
TGCGCCAGCAGCTTGGGCGTCGGCGGAGAGGAGCAGTACTTC
CASSLGVGGEEQYF
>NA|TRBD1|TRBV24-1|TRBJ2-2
TGTGCCACCAGGGCCTTCGGGACAGGAGGCGCGAACACCGGGGAGCTGTTTTTT
CATRAFGTGGANTGELFF
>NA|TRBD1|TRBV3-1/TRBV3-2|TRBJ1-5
TGTGCCAGCAGCCAAACCGGGACAGAGCTTTTCAATCAGCCCCAGCATTTT
CASSQTGTELFNQPQHF
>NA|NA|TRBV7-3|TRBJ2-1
TGTGCCAGCAGACACCTACCTAGGTCGGGAGTAGGCTCCTACAATGAGCAGTTCTTC
CASRHLPRSGVGSYNEQFF
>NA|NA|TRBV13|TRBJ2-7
TGTGCCAGCAGCACCGGGACTCACTCCTACGAGCAGTACTTC
CASSTGTHSYEQYF
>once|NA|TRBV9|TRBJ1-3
TGTGCCAGCAGCGTAGGGGATCGAAGGGGGGGTTTGAGTGGAAACACCATATATTTT
CASSVGDRRGGLSGNTIYF
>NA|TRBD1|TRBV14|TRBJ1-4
TGTGCCAGCAGCCTTTCGACAGGGTTTAATGAAAAACTGTTTTTT
CASSLSTGFNEKLFF
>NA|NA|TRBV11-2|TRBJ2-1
TGTGCCAGCAGCCTCCTCTGGGGGGACTCCAACTTCTATGAGCAGTTCTTC
CASSLLWGDSNFYEQFF
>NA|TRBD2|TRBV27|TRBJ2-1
TGTGCCAGCAGTTTATCCGGGTTTGGCGGGAGTATATACAATGAGCAGTTCTTC
CASSLSGFGGSIYNEQFF
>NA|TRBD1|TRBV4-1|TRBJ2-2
TGCGCCAGCAGCGACAGGGAGTGGGGCACCGGGGAGCTGTTTTTT
CASSDREWGTGELFF
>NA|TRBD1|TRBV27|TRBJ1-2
TGTGCCAGCAGTTTCCTGACAGGGAAGGGTATTGGCTACACCTTC
CASSFLTGKGIGYTF
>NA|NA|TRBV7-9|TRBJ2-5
TGTGCCAGCAGCCCGGAACCCAGGGGAGGGGAGACCCAGTACTTC
CASSPEPRGGETQYF
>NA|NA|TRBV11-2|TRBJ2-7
TGTGCCAGCAGCTTAGTTCGGAGCTCCTACGAGCAGTACTTC
CASSLVRSSYEQYF
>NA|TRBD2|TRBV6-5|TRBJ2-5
TGTGCCAGCAGTATACACGGGGGGAGACAAGAGACCCAGTACTTC
CASSIHGGRQETQYF
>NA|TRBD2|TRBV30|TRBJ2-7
TGTGCCTGGGCGGGACTAGCGGGTGGGTACGAGCAGTACTTC
CAWAGLAGGYEQYF
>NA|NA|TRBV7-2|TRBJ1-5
TGTGCCAGCAGCTTAGGTTCGGGGAAAAGCAATCAGCCCCAGCATTTT
CASSLGSGKSNQPQHF
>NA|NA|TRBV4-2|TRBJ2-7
TGTGCCAGCAGCCGGGACACGGACCTTGTCTTCTTCGAGCAGTACTTC
CASSRDTDLVFFEQYF
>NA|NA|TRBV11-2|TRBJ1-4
TGTGCCAGCAGCCCAGCCCAGGGTGAAAAACTGTTTTTT
CASSPAQGEKLFF
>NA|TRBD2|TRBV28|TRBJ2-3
TGTGCCAGCAGTGAATCCGGGACTAGCGGGGTAAACACAGATACGCAGTATTTT
CASSESGTSGVNTDTQYF
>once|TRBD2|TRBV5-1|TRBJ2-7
TGCGCCAGCAGCTTTAGGGGCGGGGGGGACGAGCAGTACTTC
CASSFRGGGDEQYF
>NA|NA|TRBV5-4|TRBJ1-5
TGTGCCAGCAGCTTGGACTTCAATCAGCCCCAGCATTTT
CASSLDFNQPQHF
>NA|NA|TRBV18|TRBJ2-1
TGTGCCAGCTCACGCAGGGGCAGATCAAATTCCTACAATGAGCAGTTCTTC
CASSRRGRSNSYNEQFF
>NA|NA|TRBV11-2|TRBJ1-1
TGTGCCAGCAGCCCATGGGGGGGGAACACTGAAGCTTTCTTT
CASSPWGGNTEAFF
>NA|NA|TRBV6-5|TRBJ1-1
TGTGCCAGCACTCGGGGGAACACTGAAGCTTTCTTT
CASTRGNTEAFF
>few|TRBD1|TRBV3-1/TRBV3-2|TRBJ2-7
TGTGCCAGCAGCCAGGGGGACAGGGTGGACGAGCAGTACTTC
CASSQGDRVDEQYF
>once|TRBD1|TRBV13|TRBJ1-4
TGTGCCAGCAGCATGGACAGGGGAACTAATGAAAAACTGTTTTTT
CASSMDRGTNEKLFF
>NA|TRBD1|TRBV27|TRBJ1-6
TGTGCCAGCAGCCCCGGGGGACAGCATAATTCACCCCTCCACTTT
CASSPGGQHNSPLHF
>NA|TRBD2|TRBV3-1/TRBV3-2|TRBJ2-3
TGTGCCAGCAGCCAACTCCCGGGACTAGGGTTGGATACGCAGTATTTT
CASSQLPGLGLDTQYF
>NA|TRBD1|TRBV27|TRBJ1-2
TGTGCCAGCAGTTCGCAGGGGGCGGGTGGCTACACCTTC
CASSSQGAGGYTF
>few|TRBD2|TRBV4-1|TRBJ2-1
TGCGCCAGCAGCCGAGACTTTAGGACTAGCGGTTACAATGAGCAGTTCTTC
CASSRDFRTSGYNEQFF